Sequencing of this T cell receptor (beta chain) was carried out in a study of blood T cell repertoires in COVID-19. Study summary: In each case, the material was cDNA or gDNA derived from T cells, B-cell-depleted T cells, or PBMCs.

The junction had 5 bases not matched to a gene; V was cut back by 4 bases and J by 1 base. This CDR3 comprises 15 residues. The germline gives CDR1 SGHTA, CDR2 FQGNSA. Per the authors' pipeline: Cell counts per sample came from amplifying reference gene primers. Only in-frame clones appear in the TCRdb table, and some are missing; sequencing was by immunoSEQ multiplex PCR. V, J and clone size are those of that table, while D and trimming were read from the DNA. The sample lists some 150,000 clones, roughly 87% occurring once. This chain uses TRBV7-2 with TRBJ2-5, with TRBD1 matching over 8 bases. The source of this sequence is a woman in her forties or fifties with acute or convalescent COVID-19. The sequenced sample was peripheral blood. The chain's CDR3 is CASSSRTGPQETQYF. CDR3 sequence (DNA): TGTGCCAGCAGCTCAAGGACAGGGCCCCAAGAGACCCAGTACTTC.